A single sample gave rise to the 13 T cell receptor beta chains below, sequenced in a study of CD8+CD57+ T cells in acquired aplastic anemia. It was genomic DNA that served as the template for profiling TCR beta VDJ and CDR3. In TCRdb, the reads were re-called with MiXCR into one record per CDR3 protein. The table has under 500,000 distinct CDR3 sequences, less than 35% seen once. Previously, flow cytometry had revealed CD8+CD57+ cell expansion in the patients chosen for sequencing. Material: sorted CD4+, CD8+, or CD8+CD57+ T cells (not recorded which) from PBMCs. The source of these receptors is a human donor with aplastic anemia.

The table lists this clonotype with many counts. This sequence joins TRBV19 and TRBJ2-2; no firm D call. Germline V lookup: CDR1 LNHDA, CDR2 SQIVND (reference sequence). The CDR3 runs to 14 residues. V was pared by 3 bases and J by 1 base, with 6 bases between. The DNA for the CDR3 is TGTGCCAGTAGTATCCAGGAGAACACCGGGGAGCTGTTTTTT. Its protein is CASSIQENTGELFF. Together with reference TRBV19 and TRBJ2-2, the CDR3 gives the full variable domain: DGGITQSPKYLFRKEGQNVTLSCEQNLNHDAMYWYRQDPGQGLRLIYYSQIVNDFQKGDIAEGYSVSREKKESFPLTVTSAQKNPTAFYLCASSIQENTGELFFGEGSRLTVL.

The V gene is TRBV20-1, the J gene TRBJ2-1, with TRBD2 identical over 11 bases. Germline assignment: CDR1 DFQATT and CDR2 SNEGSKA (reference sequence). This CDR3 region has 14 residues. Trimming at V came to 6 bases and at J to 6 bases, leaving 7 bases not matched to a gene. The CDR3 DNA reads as TGCAGTGCCAACCGACTAGCGGGAAGCAATGAGCAGTTCTTC. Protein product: CSANRLAGSNEQFF.

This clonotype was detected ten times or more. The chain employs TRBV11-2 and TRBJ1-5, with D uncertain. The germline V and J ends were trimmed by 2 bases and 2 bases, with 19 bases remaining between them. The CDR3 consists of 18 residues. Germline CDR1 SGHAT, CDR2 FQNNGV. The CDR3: CASSLSPGRGGGNQPQHF. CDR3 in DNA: TGTGCCAGCAGCTTATCTCCGGGCCGGGGTGGAGGCAATCAGCCCCAGCATTTT.

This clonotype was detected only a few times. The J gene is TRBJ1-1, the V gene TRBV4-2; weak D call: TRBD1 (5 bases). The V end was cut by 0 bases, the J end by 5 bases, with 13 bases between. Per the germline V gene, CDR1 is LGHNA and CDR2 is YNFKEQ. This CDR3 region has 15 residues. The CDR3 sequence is CASSQDPGQTTEAFF. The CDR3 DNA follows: TGTGCCAGCAGCCAAGATCCAGGGCAAACGACTGAAGCTTTCTTT.

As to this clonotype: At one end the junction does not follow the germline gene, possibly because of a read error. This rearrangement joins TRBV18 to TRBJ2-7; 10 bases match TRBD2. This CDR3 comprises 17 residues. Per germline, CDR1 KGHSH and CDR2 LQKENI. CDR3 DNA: TGTGCCAGCTCGCCACGACTAGCGGGCCTTATGGGCTACGAGCAGTACTTC. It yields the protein CASSPRLAGLMGYEQYF.

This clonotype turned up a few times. The CDR3, as DNA: TGCAGCGTTGAAGATCAATATGGCTACACCTTC. Translated: CSVEDQYGYTF. This chain uses TRBV29-1 with TRBJ1-2; D not certain. Trimming cost V 0 bases and J 5 bases, with 4 bases left between them. The CDR3 is 11 amino acids. In germline, CDR1 is SQVTM, CDR2 ANQGSEA.

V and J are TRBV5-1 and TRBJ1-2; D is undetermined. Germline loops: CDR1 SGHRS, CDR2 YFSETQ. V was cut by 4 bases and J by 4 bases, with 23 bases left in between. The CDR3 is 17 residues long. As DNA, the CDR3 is TGCGCCAGCAGCCAAGATTTACGGCCGGACCGCTCCTATGGCTACACCTTC. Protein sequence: CASSQDLRPDRSYGYTF.

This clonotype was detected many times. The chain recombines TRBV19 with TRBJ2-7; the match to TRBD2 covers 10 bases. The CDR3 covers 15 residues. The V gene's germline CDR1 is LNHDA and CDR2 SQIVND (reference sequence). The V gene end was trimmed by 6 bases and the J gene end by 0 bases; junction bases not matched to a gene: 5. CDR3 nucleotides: TGTGCCAGTAGCCCGACTAGCGGGTTCTCCTACGAGCAGTACTTC. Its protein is CASSPTSGFSYEQYF.

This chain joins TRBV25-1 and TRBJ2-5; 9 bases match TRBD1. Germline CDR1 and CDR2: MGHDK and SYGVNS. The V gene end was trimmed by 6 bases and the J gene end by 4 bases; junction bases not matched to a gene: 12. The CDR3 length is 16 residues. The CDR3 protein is CASSSDRGRIGETQYF. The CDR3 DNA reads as TGTGCCAGCAGCTCGGACAGGGGCCGCATTGGAGAGACCCAGTACTTC.

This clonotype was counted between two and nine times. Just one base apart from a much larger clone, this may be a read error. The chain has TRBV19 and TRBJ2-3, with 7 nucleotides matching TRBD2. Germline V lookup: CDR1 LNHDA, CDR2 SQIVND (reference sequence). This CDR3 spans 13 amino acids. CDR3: CAAGLTGRDTQYF. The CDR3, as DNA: TGTGCTGCGGGACTAACGGGAAGGGATACGCAGTATTTT.

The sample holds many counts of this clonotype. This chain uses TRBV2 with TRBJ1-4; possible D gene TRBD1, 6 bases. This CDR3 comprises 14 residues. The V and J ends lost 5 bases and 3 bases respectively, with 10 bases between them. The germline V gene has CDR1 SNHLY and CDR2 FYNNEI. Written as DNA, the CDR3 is TGTGCCAGCAGTTTTACAGGGCCTAATGAAAAACTGTTTTTT. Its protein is CASSFTGPNEKLFF.

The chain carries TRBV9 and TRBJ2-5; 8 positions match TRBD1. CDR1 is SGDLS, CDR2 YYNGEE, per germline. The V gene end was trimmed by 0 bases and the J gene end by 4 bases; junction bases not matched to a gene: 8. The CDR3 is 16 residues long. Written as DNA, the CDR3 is TGTGCCAGCAGCGTAGGGGCAGGGGGCGCAGGAGAGACCCAGTACTTC. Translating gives CASSVGAGGAGETQYF.

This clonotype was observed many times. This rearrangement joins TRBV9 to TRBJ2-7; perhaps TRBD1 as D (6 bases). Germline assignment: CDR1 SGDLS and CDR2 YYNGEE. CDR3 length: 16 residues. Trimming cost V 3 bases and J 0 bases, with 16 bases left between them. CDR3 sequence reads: CASSGPRQAASYEQYF. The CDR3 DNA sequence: TGTGCCAGCAGCGGACCCCGACAGGCCGCCTCCTACGAGCAGTACTTC.